The 24 T cell receptor beta chains listed next were all sequenced from one sample in a study of blood T cells in healthy people across ages. Primers used in a second PCR of roughly 7 to 12 cycles were a sample-barcoded 5' primer and a J-beta primer mix. TCRdb processed the 5' RACE reads anew with MiXCR; each CDR3 protein has one entry. The top ten hold roughly 22% of the sample, which has hundreds of thousands of distinct CDR3 sequences, roughly 50% seen once. Sequenced sample: blood. All receptors come from a man aged 25 to 45 in good health.

This clonotype appeared once. The rearrangement joins TRBV5-1 to TRBJ2-3; D is unclear. Trimming removed 2 bases from V and 1 base from J, with 14 bases in between. Germline assignment: CDR1 SGHRS and CDR2 YFSETQ. The CDR3 consists of 16 residues. In DNA form, the CDR3 reads TGCGCCAGCAGCTTCCGTAACCCCAGCGGCACAGATACGCAGTATTTT. Translating gives CASSFRNPSGTDTQYF.

This clonotype was seen many times. J is TRBJ2-7 and V is TRBV6-5; no clear D. Trimming took 0 bases from V and 3 from J, leaving 6 bases between them. The CDR3 has 13 residues. Germline-derived CDR1 and CDR2 are MNHEY and SVGAGI. CDR3 sequence (DNA): TGTGCCAGCAGTTACTCCACCGGCTACGAGCAGTACTTC. Its protein is CASSYSTGYEQYF.

The chain combines TRBV20-1 with TRBJ2-1, with TRBD2 matching 11 bases. The CDR3 totals 13 residues. The ends lost 4 bases at V and 7 bases at J; junction bases unmatched: 3. Germline lookup yields CDR1 DFQATT and CDR2 SNEGSKA (reference sequence). CDR3 bases: TGCAGTGCTATAGCGGGGGGGCTAAATGAGCAGTTCTTC. Its translation is CSAIAGGLNEQFF.

This clonotype was seen a handful of times. Written as DNA, the CDR3 is TGTGCCACCAGCAGAGATGGTACCGTCCTCTCTGGGGCCAACGTCCTGACTTTC. Translating gives CATSRDGTVLSGANVLTF. The chain carries TRBV15 and TRBJ2-6; unclear D gene. The V gene's germline CDR1 is LNHNV and CDR2 YYDKDF (reference sequence). The CDR3 contains 18 residues. Trimming shortened V by 0 bases and J by 0 bases, and 12 bases separated the two germline ends. The full variable domain, its missing parts supplied by reference TRBV15 and TRBJ2-6, is DAMVIQNPRYQVTQFGKPVTLSCSQTLNHNVMYWYQQKSSQAPKLLFHYYDKDFNNEADTPDNFQSRRPNTSFCFLDIRSPGLGDTAMYLCATSRDGTVLSGANVLTFGAGSRLTVL.

V usage is TRBV9 and J usage is TRBJ2-5, with a weak D call TRBD1 (5 bases). The better agreement between TRBJ2-7 and the DNA end casts doubt on the J call. Per germline, CDR1 SGDLS and CDR2 YYNGEE. CDR3 length: 15 amino acids. CDR3 sequence reads: CASSVGRRGWDEQYF. In nucleotides, the CDR3 is TGTGCCAGCAGCGTAGGTAGAAGGGGCTGGGACGAGCAGTACTTC.

CDR3 in DNA: TGCAGTGCTAGGGACCCGGACAGGTCGGATTCACCCCTCCACTTT. Protein sequence: CSARDPDRSDSPLHF. The rearrangement joins TRBV20-1 to TRBJ1-6; 7 nucleotides line up with TRBD1. This CDR3 contains 15 residues. Germline V CDR1 and CDR2: DFQATT, SNEGSKA (reference sequence). Losses at the gene ends were 3 bases for V and 8 bases for J; bases not matched to a gene: 10.

The genes are TRBV5-1 and TRBJ2-5, with D possibly matching TRBD2 (5 bases). Germline V lookup: CDR1 SGHRS, CDR2 YFSETQ. The CDR3 is 15 amino acids. V dropped 7 bases and J dropped 5 bases, with 21 bases sitting between them. The CDR3 spells CASRAFGGHGETQYF. The CDR3, as DNA: TGCGCCAGCCGAGCTTTTGGCGGGCATGGGGAGACCCAGTACTTC. The full variable domain, its missing parts supplied by reference TRBV5-1 and TRBJ2-5, is KAGVTQTPRYLIKTRGQQVTLSCSPISGHRSVSWYQQTPGQGLQFLFEYFSETQRNKGNFPGRFSGRQFSNSRSEMNVSTLELGDSALYLCASRAFGGHGETQYFGPGTRLLVL.

By share, this clonotype counts as medium-sized. This chain uses TRBV10-3 with TRBJ2-1; TRBD2 agrees at 11 bases. The length of the CDR3 is 16 residues. CDR1 is ENHRY and CDR2 is SYGVKD in the germline V gene. Unmatched junction bases numbered 13, after V lost 6 bases and J lost 9 bases. The CDR3 sequence: CAIRDALAGGPGEQFF. The CDR3 coding sequence is TGTGCCATCAGAGACGCCCTAGCGGGGGGACCGGGTGAGCAGTTCTTC.

The chain combines TRBV5-4 with TRBJ2-6; D is ambiguous. The germline V and J ends were trimmed by 3 bases and 1 base, with 8 bases remaining between them. The CDR3 runs 15 residues. Germline V gives CDR1 SGHNT, CDR2 YYREEE (reference sequence). CDR3 in DNA: TGTGCCAGCAGCTCAGCCAAATCTGGGGCCAACGTCCTGACTTTC. Protein product: CASSSAKSGANVLTF. Combining the CDR3 with reference TRBV5-4 and TRBJ2-6 gives the whole variable domain ETGVTQSPTHLIKTRGQQVTLRCSSQSGHNTVSWYQQALGQGPQFIFQYYREEENGRGNFPPRFSGLQFPNYSSELNVNALELDDSALYLCASSSAKSGANVLTFGAGSRLTVL.

CDR3 in amino acids: CASSEAQGRGNEQFF. CDR3 coding DNA: TGTGCCAGCAGTGAAGCACAAGGGCGGGGGAATGAGCAGTTCTTC. This rearrangement joins TRBV6-1 to TRBJ2-1; 7 nucleotides line up with TRBD2. The J segment lost 7 bases and the V segment lost 0 bases, leaving 6 bases of the junction unmatched. From germline, CDR1 is MNHNS and CDR2 SASEGT. The CDR3 consists of 15 residues.

This chain links TRBV4-1 with TRBJ2-1, with 9 positions matching TRBD2. The germline CDR1 and CDR2 sequences are MGHRA and YSYEKL. This CDR3 has 15 residues. Trimming took 1 base from V and 13 from J; bases not matched to a gene: 11. The CDR3 spells CASSQVGTSQETQFF. The CDR3 region has the DNA TGCGCCAGCAGCCAAGTTGGGACTAGCCAAGAGACCCAGTTCTTC.

This clonotype occurred many times. J is TRBJ2-1 and V is TRBV28; 11 nucleotides agree with TRBD2. CDR1 is MDHEN and CDR2 is SYDVKM in the germline V gene. After removal of 6 bases from V and 4 bases from J, the junction contained 5 bases not matched to a gene. There are 15 residues in the CDR3. The CDR3 loop reads CASSPGTSGYNEQFF. The CDR3 DNA reads as TGTGCCAGCAGCCCCGGGACTAGCGGTTACAATGAGCAGTTCTTC.

The chain joins TRBV7-3 to TRBJ1-6; 9 bases are shared with TRBD1. Unmatched junction bases numbered 8, after V lost 2 bases and J lost 6 bases. This CDR3 is 17 amino acids long. The germline gives CDR1 SGHTA, CDR2 FQGTGA. The CDR3 DNA is TGTGCCAGCAGCTTATACGGGACAGGGACGATTAATTCACCCCTCCACTTT. This gives the protein CASSLYGTGTINSPLHF.

The chain employs TRBV29-1 and TRBJ2-1; D tentatively fits TRBD1 or TRBD2 (5 bases each). V was clipped by 2 bases and J by 4 bases, with 12 bases between them. Germline CDR1 and CDR2: SQVTM and ANQGSEA. This CDR3 has 14 amino acids. CDR3 nucleotides: TGCAGCGTTGAAATTGAGGGACCGTACAATGAGCAGTTCTTC. Its protein product is CSVEIEGPYNEQFF.

This clonotype showed up many times. The chain links TRBV6-1 to TRBJ2-5, with TRBD1 matching over 7 bases. In germline, CDR1 is MNHNS, CDR2 SASEGT. The V segment lost 6 bases and the J segment 9 bases; nucleotides outside the gene matches: 19. This CDR3 contains 16 residues. CDR3 sequence: CASSPSRQGALQAQYF. In DNA, the CDR3 is TGTGCCAGCAGCCCCTCCCGACAGGGTGCCCTGCAGGCCCAGTACTTC.

The rearrangement uses TRBV6-2 or TRBV6-3 and TRBJ2-1, with D unclear. The CDR3 consists of 11 residues. Germline V gene data show CDR1 as MNHEY and CDR2 as SVGEGT. Deletions cut 5 bases from V and 8 bases from J, with 7 bases between. The CDR3 sequence is CASSAVDEQFF. The CDR3 DNA sequence: TGTGCCAGCAGTGCGGTCGATGAGCAGTTCTTC.

This clonotype was observed a few times. CDR3 sequence (DNA): TGTGCCATCAGTGAGGGTAGGGGAGGGAGGTACGAGCAGTACTTC. Translating gives CAISEGRGGRYEQYF. The genes are TRBV10-3 and TRBJ2-7, with 7 bases that match TRBD2. Germline CDR1 is ENHRY and CDR2 is SYGVKD. With V trimmed by 2 bases and J by 4 bases, 8 bases remained unmatched. The CDR3 is 15 residues long.

This chain connects TRBV4-2 to TRBJ2-2, with 8 bases matching TRBD2. CDR1 is LGHNA and CDR2 is YNFKEQ in the germline V gene. The trim removed 2 bases at V and 0 bases at J, leaving 8 bases unmatched. The CDR3 spans 18 residues. The CDR3 region has the DNA TGTGCCAGCAGCCAACGTTCCTGGCGGGAGGCGAACACCGGGGAGCTGTTTTTT. Protein sequence: CASSQRSWREANTGELFF.

This clonotype was found a few times. The chain has TRBV10-3 and TRBJ1-2; D perhaps matches TRBD1 (6 bases). The germline V and J ends were trimmed by 6 bases and 5 bases, with 19 bases remaining between them. CDR1 and CDR2 (germline): ENHRY, SYGVKD. CDR3 length: 15 amino acids. CDR3 sequence (DNA): TGTGCCATCAGCGACATCCCCGGGACACCTTATGGCTACACCTTC. Encoded protein: CAISDIPGTPYGYTF.

The V gene is TRBV9, the J gene TRBJ1-2; D unclear. V lost 1 base, J lost 7 bases, and 8 bases lay in between. The germline CDR1 and CDR2 sequences are SGDLS and YYNGEE. This CDR3 has 12 residues. The CDR3 is CASSVPGFGYTF. The CDR3 nucleotides are TGTGCCAGCAGCGTACCCGGGTTTGGCTACACCTTC.

This clonotype occurred many times. V usage is TRBV20-1 and J usage is TRBJ2-1; unclear D gene. Germline V gene lookup returns CDR1 DFQATT and CDR2 SNEGSKA (reference sequence). The V end was cut by 6 bases, the J end by 2 bases, with 5 bases between. This CDR3 comprises 11 residues. CDR3: CSAPTYNEQFF. CDR3 DNA sequence: TGCAGTGCCCCAACCTACAATGAGCAGTTCTTC.

V usage is TRBV30 and J usage is TRBJ1-5; D ambiguous. Germline values: CDR1 GTSNPN, CDR2 SVGIG (reference sequence). V shed 1 base and J shed 3 bases, with 13 bases lying between them. CDR3 length: 15 amino acids. In DNA form, the CDR3 reads TGTGCCTGGAGTGGAAAAGGACTGCACAATCAGCCCCAGCATTTT. Translating gives CAWSGKGLHNQPQHF.

This clonotype was seen only once. The chain uses TRBV20-1 and TRBJ1-5; D gene uncertain. The length of the CDR3 is 13 residues. The V end was cut by 0 bases, the J end by 7 bases, with 10 bases between. The germline V gene has CDR1 DFQATT and CDR2 SNEGSKA (reference sequence). The CDR3 DNA is TGCAGTGCTAGAGAGGGCAGGTGGCAGCCCCAGCATTTT. Residues: CSAREGRWQPQHF.

The chain joins TRBV7-2 to TRBJ1-6; D is possibly TRBD1 (6 bases). The CDR3 length is 13 residues. Germline V gene data show CDR1 as SGHTA and CDR2 as FQGNSA. V gave up 4 bases and J gave up 8 bases, with 9 bases separating them. CDR3 sequence (DNA): TGTGCCAGCAGCTACAACAGGGATTCACCCCTCCACTTT. It specifies CASSYNRDSPLHF.